One sample yielded the 5 T cell receptor beta chains listed below, sequenced in a study of blood T cell repertoires in COVID-19. Measured with immunoSEQ multiplex PCR; TCRdb has only the in-frame clones, and not every one. The table shows roughly 190,000 clones, with roughly 84% occurring only once. The sequenced sample consisted of peripheral blood. These receptors were collected from a human donor with acute or convalescent COVID-19. The donor label of this sample is uncertain.

This clone showed up just a few times. The chain combines TRBV5-1 with TRBJ1-3; 8 positions agree with TRBD1. Germline loops: CDR1 SGHRS, CDR2 YFSETQ. V was pared by 0 bases and J by 2 bases, with 4 bases of the junction left unmatched. The length of the CDR3 is 16 residues. CDR3 sequence: CASSLGTGSPGNTIYF. The CDR3 region has the DNA TGCGCCAGCAGCTTGGGGACAGGGTCCCCTGGAAACACCATATATTTT.

J is TRBJ1-4 and V is TRBV27; tentative D call: TRBD1 (5 bases). V shed 2 bases and J shed 1 base, with 11 bases lying between them. This CDR3 comprises 16 residues. Germline V CDR1 and CDR2: MNHEY, SMNVEV (reference sequence). CDR3 amino acids: CASSLRWQGTNEKLFF. CDR3 nucleotide sequence: TGTGCCAGCAGTTTAAGATGGCAGGGAACTAATGAAAAACTGTTTTTT.

CDR3 residues: CASSIYRGTEAFF. In DNA, the CDR3 is TGTGCCAGTAGTATATATCGAGGCACTGAAGCTTTCTTT. This chain links TRBV19 with TRBJ1-1; the D is unclear. Germline V gene data show CDR1 as LNHDA and CDR2 as SQIVND (reference sequence). V was clipped by 2 bases and J by 4 bases, with 8 bases between them. The length of the CDR3 is 13 residues.

The chain recombines TRBV7-2 with TRBJ2-1, with TRBD2 matching over 8 bases. With 2 bases clipped from V and 5 bases from J, the junction kept 11 bases outside the gene matches. The CDR3 covers 17 residues. CDR1 and CDR2 from the germline V gene are SGHTA and FQGNSA. For the CDR3, the DNA is TGTGCCAGCAGCTTATCTTTGAAGGCTAGCGGGCACAATGAGCAGTTCTTC. Amino acid sequence: CASSLSLKASGHNEQFF.

This clone has a single count. V is TRBV9 and J is TRBJ2-5, with D maybe TRBD1 (5 bases). Germline values: CDR1 SGDLS, CDR2 YYNGEE. The ends were cut back, 3 bases at V and 1 base at J, with 13 bases in the middle. This CDR3 has 15 residues. For the CDR3, the DNA is TGTGCCAGCAGCGCCCAACCGACAGTCCAAGAGACCCAGTACTTC. Residues: CASSAQPTVQETQYF.